This T cell receptor (beta chain) came from a study of T cells after posttransplantation cyclophosphamide. Here immunoSEQ multiplex PCR was the method, and the copy in TCRdb shows in-frame clones only, minus some. The sample lists about 36,000 clones, 78% occurring once. The germline CDR1 and CDR2 sequences are LNHNV and YYDKDF (reference sequence). Germline trimming cut 3 bases from V and 2 bases from J; bases unmatched to any gene: 1. The CDR3 loop spans 15 amino acids. A marrow graft followed busulfan-fludarabine conditioning, with cyclophosphamide on days +3 and +4. This clone was recorded only once. Its antigen is currently unknown. Study results and limitations: TRB clonality was highly associated with recipient CMV seropositivity and reactivation.

The material sequenced was CD4+ T cells sorted from blood, taken about 1,900 days after a stem cell transplant with posttransplant cyclophosphamide. The receptor comes from a female patient aged 40-49 years who received an allogeneic stem cell transplant from a related donor, was CMV-positive, and had no GVHD. The graft donor may account for some of the T cells. V is TRBV15 and J is TRBJ2-3; 11 positions agree with TRBD1. For the CDR3, the DNA is TGTGCCACCAGCAGGGGACAGGGGGTCACAGATACGCAGTATTTT. Protein: CATSRGQGVTDTQYF. The variable domain in full, completed from reference TRBV15 and TRBJ2-3, reads DAMVIQNPRYQVTQFGKPVTLSCSQTLNHNVMYWYQQKSSQAPKLLFHYYDKDFNNEADTPDNFQSRRPNTSFCFLDIRSPGLGDTAMYLCATSRGQGVTDTQYFGPGTRLTVL.